Ten or more counts support the clone carrying this T cell receptor (beta chain). Its antigen is unknown. TCRdb fed the multiplex PCR reads into MiXCR, producing one record per CDR3 protein. The profile shows some 170,000 distinct CDR3 sequences, 30% to 40% of them singletons. The lymph nodes were axillary draining lymph nodes from breast cancer patients. The germline gives CDR1 SGHTA, CDR2 FQGTGA. The CDR3 totals 14 residues. Trimming left V 5 bases short and J 0 bases short, with 9 bases between. This sample is drawn from a study of breast tumors, draining lymph nodes, adjacent tissues. Study observations and caveats: Compared with lymph nodes, tumors were less diverse; compared with nontumor tissue, more.

The sample taken for sequencing was axillary lymph node tissue. This chain joins TRBV7-3 and TRBJ2-3, with a possible D match to TRBD2 (6 bases). This receptor was taken from a female donor with breast cancer. Some clones in this sample may be carry-over from other donors' samples. This CDR3 is CASSQGTSTDTQYF. The CDR3 DNA sequence: TGTGCCAGCAGCCAAGGGACTAGCACAGATACGCAGTATTTT.